The T cell receptor beta chain described here comes from a study of T cells in Graves' hyperthyroidism and ophthalmopathy. RNA transcripts were the template for amplifying TCR beta CDR3 regions. Primed by the HTBI set, a first-round RT-PCR was run on the TCR CDR3. Via MiXCR, TCRdb re-called the multiplex PCR reads, giving one row per CDR3 protein. This sample carries 350,000 to 450,000 distinct CDR3 sequences, around 15% of them seen once, and the ten largest clones take 25% to 30%. This clonotype was counted at least ten times. Its specificity is unknown. With 4 bases removed from V and 4 bases from J, the gap between germline ends came to 10 bases. This CDR3 contains 13 residues. The germline gives CDR1 SGHRS, CDR2 YFSETQ. Findings and caveats of the study: Peripheral blood also featured most of the thyroid clonotypes expanded above 0.001. By a 13 V-J model, ophthalmopathy was set apart from stable hyperthyroidism.

This receptor was identified in a man in his fifties with Graves' ophthalmopathy. V is TRBV5-1 and J is TRBJ2-3; the D is unclear. The specimen sequenced was blood. The CDR3 is CASSRGLADTQYF. For the CDR3, the DNA is TGCGCCAGCAGCCGTGGGTTGGCAGATACGCAGTATTTT.